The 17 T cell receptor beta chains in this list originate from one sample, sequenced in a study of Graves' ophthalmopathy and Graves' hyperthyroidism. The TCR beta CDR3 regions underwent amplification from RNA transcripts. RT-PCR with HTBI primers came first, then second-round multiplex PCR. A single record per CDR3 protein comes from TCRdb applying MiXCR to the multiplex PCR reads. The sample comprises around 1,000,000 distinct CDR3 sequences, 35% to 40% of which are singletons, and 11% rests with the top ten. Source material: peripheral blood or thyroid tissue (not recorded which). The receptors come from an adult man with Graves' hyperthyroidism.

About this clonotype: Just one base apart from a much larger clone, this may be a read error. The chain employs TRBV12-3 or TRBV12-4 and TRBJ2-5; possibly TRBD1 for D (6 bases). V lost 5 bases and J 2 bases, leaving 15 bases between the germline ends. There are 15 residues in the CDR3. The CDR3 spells CASSLRYRAQETQYF. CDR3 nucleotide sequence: TGTGCCAGCAGTCTCCGGTACAGGGCTCAAGAGACCCAGTACTTC.

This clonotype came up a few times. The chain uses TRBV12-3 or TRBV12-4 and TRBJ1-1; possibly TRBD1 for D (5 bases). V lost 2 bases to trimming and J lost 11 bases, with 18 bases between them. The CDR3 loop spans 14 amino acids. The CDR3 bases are TGTGCCAGCAGTTTATCGGGGGGTGCACCGAACGCTTTCTTT. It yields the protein CASSLSGGAPNAFF.

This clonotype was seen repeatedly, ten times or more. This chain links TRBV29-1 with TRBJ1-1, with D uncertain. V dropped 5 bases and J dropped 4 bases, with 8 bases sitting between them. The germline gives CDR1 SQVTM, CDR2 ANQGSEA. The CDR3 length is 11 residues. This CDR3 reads CSVPEGTEAFF. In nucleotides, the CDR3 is TGCAGCGTTCCGGAGGGCACTGAAGCTTTCTTT.

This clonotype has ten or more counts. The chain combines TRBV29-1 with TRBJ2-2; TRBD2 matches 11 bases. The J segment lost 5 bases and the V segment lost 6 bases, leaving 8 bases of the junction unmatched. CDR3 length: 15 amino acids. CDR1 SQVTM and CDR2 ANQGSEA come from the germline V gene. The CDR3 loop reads CSVIAGGYATGELFF. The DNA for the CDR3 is TGCAGCGTGATAGCGGGAGGGTACGCTACCGGGGAGCTGTTTTTT.

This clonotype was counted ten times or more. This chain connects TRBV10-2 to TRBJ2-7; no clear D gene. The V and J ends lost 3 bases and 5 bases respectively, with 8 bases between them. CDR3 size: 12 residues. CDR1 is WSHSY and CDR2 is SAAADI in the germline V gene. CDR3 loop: CASSDPLDEQYF. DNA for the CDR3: TGCGCCAGCAGTGACCCGCTGGACGAGCAGTACTTC.

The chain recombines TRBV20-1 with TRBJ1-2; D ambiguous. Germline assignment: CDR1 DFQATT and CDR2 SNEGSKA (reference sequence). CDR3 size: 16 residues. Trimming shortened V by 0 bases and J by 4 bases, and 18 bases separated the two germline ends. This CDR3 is CSARDSGRGFAYGYTF. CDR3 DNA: TGCAGTGCTAGAGATTCTGGTCGGGGTTTTGCCTATGGCTACACCTTC.

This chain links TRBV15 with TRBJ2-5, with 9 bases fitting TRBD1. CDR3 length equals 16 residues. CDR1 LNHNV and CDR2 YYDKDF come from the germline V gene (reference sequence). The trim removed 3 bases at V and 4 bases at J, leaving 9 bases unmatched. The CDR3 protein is CATSSPTGGLRETQYF. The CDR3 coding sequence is TGTGCCACCAGCAGCCCCACAGGGGGCCTACGAGAGACCCAGTACTTC. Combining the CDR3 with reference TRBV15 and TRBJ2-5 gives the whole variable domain DAMVIQNPRYQVTQFGKPVTLSCSQTLNHNVMYWYQQKSSQAPKLLFHYYDKDFNNEADTPDNFQSRRPNTSFCFLDIRSPGLGDTAMYLCATSSPTGGLRETQYFGPGTRLLVL.

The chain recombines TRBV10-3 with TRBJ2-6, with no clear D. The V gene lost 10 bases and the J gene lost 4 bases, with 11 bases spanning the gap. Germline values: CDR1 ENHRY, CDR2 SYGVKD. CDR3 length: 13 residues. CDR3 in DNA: TGTGCCAGCAAAACTTACGGGGCCAACGTCCTGACTTTC. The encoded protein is CASKTYGANVLTF.

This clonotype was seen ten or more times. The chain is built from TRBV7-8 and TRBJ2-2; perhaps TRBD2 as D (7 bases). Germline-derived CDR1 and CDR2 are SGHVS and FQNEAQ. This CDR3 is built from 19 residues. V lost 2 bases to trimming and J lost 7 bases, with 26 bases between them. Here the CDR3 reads CASSLFGGLADHRDGELFF. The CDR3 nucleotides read TGTGCCAGCAGCTTATTTGGGGGCCTAGCGGATCACCGAGACGGGGAGCTGTTTTTT.

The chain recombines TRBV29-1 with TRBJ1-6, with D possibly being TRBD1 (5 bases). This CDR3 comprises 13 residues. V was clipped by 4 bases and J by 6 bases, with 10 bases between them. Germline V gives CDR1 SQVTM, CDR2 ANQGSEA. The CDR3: CSVADKGNSPLHF. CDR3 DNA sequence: TGCAGCGTTGCGGACAAGGGTAATTCACCCCTCCACTTT.

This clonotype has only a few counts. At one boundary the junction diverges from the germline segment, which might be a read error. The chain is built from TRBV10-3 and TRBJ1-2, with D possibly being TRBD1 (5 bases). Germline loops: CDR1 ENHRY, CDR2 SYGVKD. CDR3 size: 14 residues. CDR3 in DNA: TGTGCCAGCAGTTACGCCAGGGTTTATTATGGCTACACCTTC. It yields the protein CASSYARVYYGYTF.

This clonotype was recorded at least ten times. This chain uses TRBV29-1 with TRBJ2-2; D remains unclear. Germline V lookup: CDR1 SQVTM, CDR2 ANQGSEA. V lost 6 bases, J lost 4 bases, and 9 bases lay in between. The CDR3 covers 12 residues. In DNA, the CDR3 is TGCAGCGTATTCTTAAGCACCGGGGAGCTGTTTTTT. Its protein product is CSVFLSTGELFF.

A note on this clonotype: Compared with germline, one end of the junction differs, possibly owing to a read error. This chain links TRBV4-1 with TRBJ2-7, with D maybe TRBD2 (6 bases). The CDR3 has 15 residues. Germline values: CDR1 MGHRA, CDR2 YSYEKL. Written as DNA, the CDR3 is TGTGCCAGCAGCCAGTCCTCGGAGGGACTTTACGAGCAGTACTTC. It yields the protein CASSQSSEGLYEQYF.

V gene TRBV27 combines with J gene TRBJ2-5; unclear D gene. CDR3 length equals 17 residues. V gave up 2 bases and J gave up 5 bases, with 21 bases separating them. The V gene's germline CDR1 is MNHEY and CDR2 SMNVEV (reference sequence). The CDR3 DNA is TGTGCCAGCAGTTTACGTTTGGCAACCCCGAGGTTGGAGACCCAGTACTTC. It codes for CASSLRLATPRLETQYF.

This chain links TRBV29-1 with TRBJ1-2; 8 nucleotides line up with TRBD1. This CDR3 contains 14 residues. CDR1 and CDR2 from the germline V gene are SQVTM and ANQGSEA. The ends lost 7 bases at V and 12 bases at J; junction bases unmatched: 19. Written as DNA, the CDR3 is TGCAGCGCGATGACCGGGGGACAGGCTGGGGGAAACACCTTC. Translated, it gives CSAMTGGQAGGNTF.

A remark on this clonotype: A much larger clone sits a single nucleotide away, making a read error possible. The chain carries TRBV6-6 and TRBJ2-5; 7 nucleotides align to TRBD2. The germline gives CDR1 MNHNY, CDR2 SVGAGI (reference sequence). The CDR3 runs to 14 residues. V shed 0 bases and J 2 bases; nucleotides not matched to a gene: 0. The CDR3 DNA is TGTGCCAGCAGTTACTCGGGACTACAAGAGACCCAGTACTTC. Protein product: CASSYSGLQETQYF.

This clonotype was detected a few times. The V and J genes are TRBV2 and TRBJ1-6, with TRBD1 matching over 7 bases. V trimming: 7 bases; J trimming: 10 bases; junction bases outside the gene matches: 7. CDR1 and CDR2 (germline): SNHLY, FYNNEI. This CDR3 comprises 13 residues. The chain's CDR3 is CASTGQVESPLHF. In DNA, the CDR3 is TGTGCCAGCACTGGACAGGTGGAGTCACCCCTCCACTTT.